This T cell receptor (beta chain) was identified in a study of human T cells and chemical hapten exposure. This clonotype was observed many times. V shed 1 base and J shed 1 base, with 11 bases lying between them. The CDR3 consists of 16 residues. The sample's time point: pre-sensitization, week 0. Noted treatment: therapeutic diphenylcyclopropenone sensitization with weekly scalp DPC. TCRdb re-derived calls from the RACE reads in MiXCR, one entry per CDR3 protein. The data show roughly 81,000 distinct CDR3 sequences, 8.5% seen once. The rearrangement uses TRBV12-3 or TRBV12-4 and TRBJ1-5; D is uncertain. The receptor comes from a man between 35 and 55 years old with alopecia areata. Some clones in this sample may be carry-over from other donors' samples. The sequencing here drew on whole blood, taken in connection with sensitization to the hapten diphenylcyclopropenone (DPC). CDR3 sequence reads: CASSLGVLESNQPQHF. CDR3 nucleotides: TGTGCCAGCAGTTTAGGAGTCTTGGAGAGCAATCAGCCCCAGCATTTT.